This is a list of T cell receptor beta chains from one sample in a study of T cells in Graves' hyperthyroidism and ophthalmopathy. In TCRdb, the multiplex PCR reads were re-called with MiXCR into one record per CDR3 protein. The sample records a few hundred thousand distinct CDR3 sequences, under 25% being singletons. The sequencing sample was made of blood. These receptors were collected from a man aged 18 to 29 with Graves' hyperthyroidism. Both conserved end residues are part of each CDR3.

v_call | cdr3_aa
TRBV19 | CASSIDSGGNQPQHF
TRBV6-1 | CASLRRNTEAFF
TRBV5-1 | CASSLPDRGQETQYF
TRBV6-2/TRBV6-3 | CASTPRREWAEASF
TRBV6-1 | CASSSSGRAVEQYF
TRBV30 | CAWGWGQAYNSPLHF
TRBV12-3/TRBV12-4 | CASSTRRSSPLHF
TRBV30 | CAWSTGQGNYGYTF
TRBV19 | CASSIVTVTDTQYF
TRBV20-1 | CSAWGPPGYTF
TRBV18 | CASSQGSGSEAFF
TRBV18 | CASSPRGSYEQYF
TRBV7-2 | CASSSLSGGNQPQHF
TRBV6-2/TRBV6-3 | CASSYRKETQYF
TRBV4-2 | CASSQDGGPQPQHF
TRBV28 | CASSPLQGMNTEAFF
TRBV28 | CASSSGGTNQPQHF
TRBV7-2 | CASSFDRENGYTF
TRBV5-1 | CASSAGTGSLGANVLTF
TRBV20-1 | CSARGPGGDRANYGYTF
TRBV6-2/TRBV6-3 | CASSSNQGVGFNQPQHF
TRBV20-1 | CSARADRVGYEQYF
TRBV7-8 | CASRRNRGLGTYEQYF
TRBV20-1 | CSAVGVARRSDRKTQYF
TRBV12-3/TRBV12-4 | CASSFGGSAYEQYF
TRBV2 | CASSEGEPPETQYF
TRBV24-1 | CATSGRQGTQYF
TRBV6-5 | CASFAGINSPLHF
TRBV28 | CASSQSGIRVTGELFF
TRBV5-1 | CASSAPGLSSYEQYF
TRBV28 | CASSPPRGGGTEAFF
TRBV6-1 | CASKRRDASNQPQHF
TRBV12-3/TRBV12-4 | CASSDHGDPNYEQYF
TRBV28 | CASRYGYEQYF
TRBV5-1 | CASTLDSHNYGYTF
TRBV12-3/TRBV12-4 | CASSFLAGKYF
TRBV6-1 | CASSSQGWVTEAFF
TRBV6-1 | CASSEIQGDTEAFF
TRBV12-3/TRBV12-4 | CASSSSDTYGYTF
TRBV12-3/TRBV12-4 | CASSDRGVGYTF
TRBV12-3/TRBV12-4 | CASSPGGEREAFF
TRBV6-5 | CASSYSTQTGELFF
TRBV29-1 | CSVDSGQGQEAFF
TRBV5-1 | CASSWGLGNTEAFF
TRBV7-9 | CASSPRGDHEQYF
TRBV7-9 | CASSPAGGPVEQYF
TRBV24-1 | CATSDHPADEQYF